The sequence of this TCR beta chain was determined in a study of CD8 T cell repertoires and HIV-1 epitope variants. The overall study: Separate wells received one of Twenty-five Gag or Nef variant peptides. Controls were a CMV, EBV and flu peptide pool, Ebola AY9 negative control, and no-peptide well. Study-wide findings and caveats: Roughly nine antigen-specific TCR beta clonotypes were found; five to seven seemed cross-reactive to variants.

Notes on this clone: Its antigen remains unidentified.

On the immunoSEQ platform, TCR beta CDR3s were sequenced at survey depth. Measured with immunoSEQ multiplex PCR; TCRdb has only the in-frame clones, and not every one. Here the sample spans roughly 5,200 clones, about three fifths being singletons. CDR1 MNHEY and CDR2 SMNVEV come from the germline V gene (reference sequence). V lost 7 bases and J 3 bases, leaving 19 bases between the germline ends. CDR3 length: 15 amino acids. V is TRBV27 and J is TRBJ2-7; D could derive from TRBD1 or TRBD2 (7 bases each). Sequencing was carried out using cultured CD8+ T cells derived from PBMCs. The TCR comes from a male donor with HIV. CDR3 protein: CASTPGGDSNYEQYF. CDR3 in DNA: TGTGCCAGCACTCCTGGGGGGGACAGCAACTACGAGCAGTACTTC.